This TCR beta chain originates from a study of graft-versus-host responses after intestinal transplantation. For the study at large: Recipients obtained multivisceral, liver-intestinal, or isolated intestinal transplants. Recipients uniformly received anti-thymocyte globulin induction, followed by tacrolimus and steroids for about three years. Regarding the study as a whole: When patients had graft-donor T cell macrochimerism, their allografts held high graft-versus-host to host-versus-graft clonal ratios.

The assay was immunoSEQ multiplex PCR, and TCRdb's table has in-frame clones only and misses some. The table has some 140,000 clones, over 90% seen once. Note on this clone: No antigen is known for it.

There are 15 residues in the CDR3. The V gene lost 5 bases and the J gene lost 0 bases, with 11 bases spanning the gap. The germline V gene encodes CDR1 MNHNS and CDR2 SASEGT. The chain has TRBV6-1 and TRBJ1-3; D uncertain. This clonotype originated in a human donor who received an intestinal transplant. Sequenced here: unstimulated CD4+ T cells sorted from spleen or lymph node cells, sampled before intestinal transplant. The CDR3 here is CASSFERVSGNTIYF. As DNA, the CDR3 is TGTGCCAGCAGTTTCGAAAGAGTCTCTGGAAACACCATATATTTT.